The 18 T cell receptor beta chains below were found in one sample sequenced in a study of T-cell memory formation after mild COVID-19 (dated by TCRdb to the early 2020s). Libraries were prepared through 5' RACE. The reads were generated on an Illumina NovaSeq 6000. TCRdb reworked the public reads: Q25 trimming with fastp, MiXCR clone assembly, productive beta chains retained. Identical CDR3 protein sequences are pooled into one entry, listed with their most common genes and DNA. This sample comprises about 58,000 distinct CDR3 sequences, about 27% of them detected only once. The ten biggest clones cover approximately 39% of the sample. Sequenced input: PBMCs or a T cell subset sorted from them (not recorded which). These receptors all stem from a man aged 18 to 29 who had mild COVID-19 (a few samples of this study predate the infection). The sample titles of this study are shuffled in the database, so cell type and time point are left out; the donor was told from shared clones.

This chain uses TRBV11-2 with TRBJ2-7; D is possibly TRBD1 or TRBD2 (5 bases each). The V end lost 0 bases, the J end lost 7 bases, and 13 bases lay between the germline ends. The CDR3 is made up of 14 amino acids. Germline loops: CDR1 SGHAT, CDR2 FQNNGV. The CDR3 is CASSLDEGLREQYF. The CDR3 DNA is TGTGCCAGCAGCTTAGACGAGGGGCTGAGGGAGCAGTACTTC.

The rearrangement joins TRBV24-1 to TRBJ2-1; the match to TRBD2 covers 13 bases. The junction had 8 bases not matched to a gene; V was cut back by 4 bases and J by 0 bases. This CDR3 contains 19 residues. Germline V CDR1 and CDR2: KGHDR, SFDVKD. The CDR3 DNA reads TGTGCCACCAGTGACTTTACAGGGACTAGCGGGGTCTCCTACAATGAGCAGTTCTTC. Translated: CATSDFTGTSGVSYNEQFF.

This clonotype has a handful of counts. The chain couples TRBV7-2 to TRBJ2-7; D call uncertain. CDR1 is SGHTA and CDR2 is FQGNSA in the germline V gene. The CDR3 has 14 residues. Trimming shortened V by 2 bases and J by 3 bases, and 11 bases separated the two germline ends. CDR3 loop: CASSLSDGGYEQYV. In DNA, the CDR3 is TGTGCCAGCAGCTTAAGTGATGGCGGCTACGAGCAGTACGTC.

This clonotype was seen a few times. The chain carries TRBV4-3 and TRBJ2-1; D remains ambiguous. V lost 6 bases and J 2 bases, leaving 17 bases between the germline ends. Germline CDR1 reads LGHNA; CDR2 reads YSLEER. The CDR3 totals 16 residues. The CDR3 sequence is CASRSIMSVTYNEQFF. The CDR3 DNA sequence: TGCGCCAGCAGGTCGATCATGAGCGTAACCTACAATGAGCAGTTCTTC.

The rearrangement joins TRBV2 to TRBJ2-5, with D unclear. Trimming took 1 base from V and 0 from J, leaving 9 bases between them. This CDR3 is 15 amino acids long. Germline CDR1 is SNHLY and CDR2 is FYNNEI. CDR3 coding DNA: TGTGCCAGCAGTGAAGTCTATTCGTACCAAGAGACCCAGTACTTC. Its translation: CASSEVYSYQETQYF.

CDR3 bases: TGTGCCAGCAGTTACTCGAACCCCACCTACGAGCAGTACTTC. Its translation is CASSYSNPTYEQYF. The chain carries TRBV6-5 and TRBJ2-7; the D is unclear. Germline V gene data show CDR1 as MNHEY and CDR2 as SVGAGI. The CDR3 is 14 residues long. V lost 0 bases, J lost 2 bases, and 8 bases lay in between.

This clonotype has more than one count but fewer than ten. The rearrangement joins TRBV7-8 to TRBJ2-7, with D perhaps given as TRBD1 or TRBD2 (5 bases each). Trimming removed 4 bases from V and 5 bases from J, with 15 bases in between. Germline V gene lookup returns CDR1 SGHVS and CDR2 FQNEAQ. This CDR3 comprises 14 residues. The CDR3: CASSSRFRGDEQYF. Written as DNA, the CDR3 is TGTGCCAGCAGCTCGCGTTTTCGGGGCGACGAGCAGTACTTC.

The chain uses TRBV14 and TRBJ2-7, with 13 nucleotides matching TRBD2. The germline CDR1 and CDR2 sequences are SGHDN and FVKESK. V lost 3 bases to trimming and J lost 1 base; unmatched junction nucleotides: 9. The length of the CDR3 is 18 residues. Here the CDR3 reads CASSQLPGLAGPSYEQYF. The CDR3 coding sequence is TGTGCCAGCAGCCAGTTACCGGGACTAGCGGGGCCATCCTACGAGCAGTACTTC.

V usage is TRBV2 and J usage is TRBJ1-5, with D perhaps TRBD1 (6 bases). Trimming stripped 5 bases from V and 2 bases from J, with 13 bases between. The CDR3 covers 15 residues. Germline CDR1 SNHLY, CDR2 FYNNEI. The CDR3 sequence: CASSISGVGNQPQHF. The CDR3 nucleotides are TGTGCCAGCAGTATTTCAGGGGTTGGCAATCAGCCCCAGCATTTT.

This rearrangement joins TRBV27 to TRBJ2-7; TRBD2 aligns across 8 bases. Germline CDR1 is MNHEY and CDR2 is SMNVEV (reference sequence). V dropped 6 bases and J dropped 0; count of bases not matched to a gene: 7. This CDR3 comprises 15 residues. In nucleotides, the CDR3 is TGTGCCAGCAGAAATAGCGGGGTCGGCTCCTACGAGCAGTACTTC. The encoded protein is CASRNSGVGSYEQYF.

This chain joins TRBV7-9 and TRBJ2-7; D is ambiguous. The germline V gene encodes CDR1 SEHNR and CDR2 FQNEAQ (reference sequence). The CDR3 spans 12 residues. Trimming left V 4 bases short and J 3 bases short, with 7 bases between. The CDR3 is CASSSDDYEQYV. CDR3 coding DNA: TGTGCCAGCAGCTCCGACGACTACGAGCAGTACGTC.

V usage is TRBV11-2 and J usage is TRBJ2-3, with 9 bases identical to TRBD1. Germline V gives CDR1 SGHAT, CDR2 FQNNGV. With V trimmed by 1 base and J by 6 bases, 2 bases remained unmatched. The CDR3 has 14 residues. The CDR3: CASSLGDRADTQYF. The CDR3 bases are TGTGCCAGCAGCTTAGGGGACAGGGCGGATACGCAGTATTTT.

CDR3 sequence reads: CAISESTMGNQPQHF. The CDR3, as DNA: TGTGCCATCAGTGAGTCGACGATGGGAAATCAGCCCCAGCATTTT. This chain connects TRBV10-3 to TRBJ1-5; the D is unclear. V lost 0 bases and J lost 4, with 10 bases in between. The germline V gene encodes CDR1 ENHRY and CDR2 SYGVKD. The CDR3 has 15 residues.

A few counts support this clonotype. This chain links TRBV11-2 with TRBJ1-6; 9 bases line up with TRBD1. The trim removed 5 bases at V and 9 bases at J, leaving 20 bases unmatched. The CDR3 totals 19 residues. CDR1 is SGHAT, CDR2 FQNNGV, per germline. CDR3 sequence reads: CASSLRPGTGIGMSSPLHF. CDR3 nucleotides: TGTGCCAGCAGCCTACGCCCAGGGACAGGGATCGGCATGAGTTCACCCCTCCACTTT.

The chain carries TRBV7-9 and TRBJ2-7; D possibly corresponds to TRBD2 (6 bases). The CDR3 consists of 15 residues. The germline V and J ends were trimmed by 3 bases and 3 bases, with 15 bases remaining between them. Germline V gene sequence: CDR1 SEHNR, CDR2 FQNEAQ (reference sequence). CDR3: CASSFVEGDFYEQYF. In DNA, the CDR3 is TGTGCCAGCAGCTTCGTGGAAGGGGACTTCTACGAGCAGTACTTC.

The V call is TRBV15, the J call TRBJ2-3; TRBD2 is a possible D gene (6 bases). Germline V gene sequence: CDR1 LNHNV, CDR2 YYDKDF (reference sequence). The ends were cut back, 8 bases at V and 5 bases at J, with 20 bases in the middle. The CDR3 spans 15 residues. Here the CDR3 DNA reads TGTGCCACCCACCCGGCGGGGATGGGAGTAGATACGCAGTATTTT. As protein: CATHPAGMGVDTQYF.

This clonotype was detected only a few times. V is TRBV6-6 and J is TRBJ2-7, with D unresolved. V was trimmed by 2 bases and J by 5 bases, leaving 7 bases between them. The germline V gene has CDR1 MNHNY and CDR2 SVGAGI (reference sequence). The CDR3 sequence is 12 residues long. The CDR3: CASSYGVNEQYV. The CDR3, as DNA: TGTGCCAGCAGTTACGGGGTAAACGAGCAGTACGTC.

The gene calls are TRBV13 and TRBJ2-7; no firm D call. The CDR3 covers 14 residues. Trimming left V 5 bases short and J 2 bases short, with 13 bases between. Germline assignment: CDR1 PRHDT and CDR2 FYEKMQ (reference sequence). The CDR3 spells CASSARGITYEQYF. The CDR3 bases are TGTGCCAGCAGCGCAAGAGGAATTACCTACGAGCAGTACTTC.